The 9 T cell receptor beta chains given below trace back to one sample, sequenced in a study of T cell clonality in common variable immunodeficiency. Sequencing was performed with immunoSEQ multiplex PCR; in TCRdb, only in-frame clones are kept and a portion is missing. The counts give 30,000 to 40,000 clones, none of them seen only once; over 8% is held by the top ten. The sequenced material came from peripheral blood mononuclear cells. All receptors derive from a person aged 18 to 75 in good health.

This clone has at least ten counts. Read coverage stops 3 residues before the CDR3 terminus; the germline J gene supplies the remainder. The chain combines TRBV20-1 with TRBJ1-1, with unresolved D. Germline CDR1 and CDR2: DFQATT and SNEGSKA (reference sequence). The CDR3 contains 13 residues. V was cut by 4 bases and J by 3 bases, with 12 bases left in between. The CDR3 is CSAKLAGYTEAFF. The CDR3 bases that were read are TGCAGTGCTAAGCTGGCGGGTTACACTGAA.

For this clone: The read gets to within 3 residues of the CDR3 end, and the germline J gene fills in the rest. The gene calls are TRBV25-1 and TRBJ1-5; perhaps TRBD1 as D (5 bases). Per the germline V gene, CDR1 is MGHDK and CDR2 is SYGVNS. Trimming stripped 2 bases from V and 7 bases from J, with 24 bases between. CDR3 length: 18 amino acids. CDR3 region: CASSEDPTAGGLGQPQHF. The CDR3 bases that were read are TGTGCCAGCAGTGAAGACCCTACGGCCGGGGGACTAGGGCAGCCC.

Note on this clone: The CDR3 is cut off 3 residues early in the read; its end comes from the germline J gene. The chain is built from TRBV7-8 and TRBJ1-2; weak D call: TRBD1 (5 bases). From germline, CDR1 is SGHVS and CDR2 FQNEAQ. The V gene lost 5 bases and the J gene lost 1 base, with 11 bases spanning the gap. The CDR3 consists of 14 residues. The CDR3 loop is CASSATRGNYGYTF. CDR3 bases read: TGTGCCAGCAGCGCAACAAGGGGTAACTATGGC.

This clone was counted ten times or more. CDR3 DNA, as far as it was read: TGTGCCAGCAGCCCAAATTTGGATACG. It encodes CASSPNLDT. The CDR3 in full is CASSPNLDTQYF. The rearrangement joins TRBV4-2 to TRBJ2-3, with unresolved D. The read is 3 residues too short to cover the CDR3 end, so that end is filled in from the germline J gene. Trimming cost V 4 bases and J 6 bases, with 8 bases left between them. The CDR3 length is 12 residues. From germline, CDR1 is LGHNA and CDR2 YNFKEQ.

The table lists this clone with many counts. The read stops 3 residues short of the end of the CDR3; the missing end is completed from the germline J gene. J is TRBJ2-3 and V is TRBV7-6, with D possibly being TRBD2 (5 bases). Germline CDR1 is SGHVS and CDR2 is FNYEAQ. The CDR3 extends over 15 amino acids. The V end lost 4 bases, the J end lost 4 bases, and 15 bases lay between the germline ends. The CDR3 protein is CASSSREGHSDTQYF. CDR3 DNA (partial): TGTGCCAGCAGCTCAAGAGAGGGCCACTCAGATACG.

This clone was counted many times. With the read ending 3 residues before the CDR3 end, the germline J gene is used to fill in that end. The chain couples TRBV5-1 to TRBJ2-2, with 7 nucleotides matching TRBD2. Germline V gives CDR1 SGHRS, CDR2 YFSETQ. V lost 4 bases to trimming and J lost 4 bases; unmatched junction nucleotides: 10. The CDR3 contains 16 residues. The CDR3 DNA, read in part, is TGCGCCAGCAGCGCCAACCTAGCGGTAACCACCGGGGAG. Translation: CASSANLAVTTGE. From start to end, the CDR3 is CASSANLAVTTGELFF. The entire variable domain, with the rest obtained from reference TRBV5-1 and TRBJ2-2, is as follows: KAGVTQTPRYLIKTRGQQVTLSCSPISGHRSVSWYQQTPGQGLQFLFEYFSETQRNKGNFPGRFSGRQFSNSRSEMNVSTLELGDSALYLCASSANLAVTTGELFFGEGSRLTVL.

Many counts were recorded for this clone. The read falls 3 residues short of the CDR3 end, and the missing part is taken from the germline J gene. The rearrangement uses TRBV20-1 and TRBJ2-7; 10 bases agree with TRBD2. The CDR3 extends over 14 amino acids. From germline, CDR1 is DFQATT and CDR2 SNEGSKA (reference sequence). V shed 8 bases and J 3 bases; nucleotides not matched to a gene: 10. The sequenced CDR3 bases are TGCAGTCCCCGTACTAGCGGGATAGGCTACGAG. Its protein is CSPRTSGIGYE. The whole CDR3 region reads CSPRTSGIGYEQYF.

This clone appeared many times. CDR3 DNA (partial): TGTGCCAGCAGCTCGACAGGGGATGGCTATGGC. It is translated as CASSSTGDGYG. From start to end, the CDR3 is CASSSTGDGYGYTF. The rearrangement joins TRBV7-9 to TRBJ1-2; 8 bases agree with TRBD1. The read is 3 residues too short to cover the CDR3 end, so that end is filled in from the germline J gene. The CDR3 sequence is 14 residues long. Per the germline V gene, CDR1 is SEHNR and CDR2 is FQNEAQ (reference sequence). V was pared by 4 bases and J by 4 bases, with 5 bases of the junction left unmatched.

This clone appeared a few times. The CDR3 end lies 3 residues beyond the end of the read and is filled in from the germline J gene. The chain recombines TRBV19 with TRBJ2-1; 11 nucleotides line up with TRBD2. J gave up 6 bases and V 5 bases, and 9 bases lay outside the gene matches. The CDR3 covers 16 residues. CDR1 is LNHDA, CDR2 SQIVND, per germline (reference sequence). The DNA read from the CDR3 is TGTGCCAGTAGTGCCAGGGGACTAGCGGTGGCCAATGAG. It codes for CASSARGLAVANE. The complete CDR3 reads CASSARGLAVANEQFF.